This TCR beta chain was observed in a study of OX40 agonist ivuxolimab in advanced cancers. Study results and limitations: At doses 0.1 to 3.0 mg/kg, CD4+ and CD8+ clones expanded.

The method was immunoSEQ multiplex PCR; TCRdb's version includes in-frame clones alone and lacks a portion of them. The sample lists about 65,000 clones; roughly 84% were seen once. Germline V gene sequence: CDR1 SGHAT, CDR2 FQNNGV. Trimming removed 3 bases at V and 0 bases at J, with 11 bases between. CDR3 length: 15 residues. The table lists this clone with a few counts. Its specificity is not known. The chain joins TRBV11-2 to TRBJ1-2; D remains ambiguous. The source material was CD4+ or CD8+ T cells sorted from blood, sampled in a trial of the OX40 agonist ivuxolimab. The sequence came from an adult with an advanced solid tumor such as melanoma, head and neck, liver or kidney cancer. The CDR3 region has the DNA TGTGCCAGCAGCTTCTCCGGCAGAACTAACTATGGCTACACCTTC. Translated: CASSFSGRTNYGYTF.